The rows below give T cell receptor beta chains drawn from one sample of a study of OX40 agonist ivuxolimab in advanced cancers. Profiled with immunoSEQ multiplex PCR; TCRdb holds only in-frame clones, not every one. Here the sample spans over 45,000 clones, about 86% being singletons. This material consisted of CD4+ or CD8+ T cells sorted from blood, taken in a trial of the OX40 agonist ivuxolimab. The source is an adult with an advanced solid tumor such as melanoma, head and neck, liver or kidney cancer. CDR3s include the opening cysteine and the closing phenylalanine or tryptophan. A D gene is named only where the DNA matches it firmly. Expanded clones get a size class; other rows say once, few or many, or leave the size out.

J gene,V gene,D gene,clone size,CDR3 DNA,CDR3 protein
TRBJ2-6,TRBV6-4,-,-,TGTGCCAGCAGTGAGGGAGCCTCTGGGGCCAACGTCCTGACTTTC,CASSEGASGANVLTF
TRBJ2-5,TRBV5-1,TRBD1,-,TGCGCCAGCAGCTTAGTACAGGGGGTGGAGACCCAGTACTTC,CASSLVQGVETQYF
TRBJ1-4,TRBV19,-,-,TGTGCCAGTAGCCCCCCGAGCGGTTTGGCCGGGGAAAAACTGTTTTTT,CASSPPSGLAGEKLFF
TRBJ1-5,TRBV15,-,-,TGTGCCACCAGCAGAGAGGGGACGGTTCAGCCCCAGCATTTT,CATSREGTVQPQHF
TRBJ1-2,TRBV30,-,-,TGTGCCTGGAGTAATCCGAGGGCCCCTTGGCCTAACTATGGCTACACCTTC,CAWSNPRAPWPNYGYTF
TRBJ2-5,TRBV29-1,TRBD1,-,TGCAGCGTTGGGGACAGAGAAGAGACCCAGTACTTC,CSVGDREETQYF
TRBJ1-5,TRBV30,-,-,TGTGCCTGGATAAGTGGGTGGCGCAATCAGCCCCAGCATTTT,CAWISGWRNQPQHF
TRBJ2-6,TRBV5-1,TRBD1,-,TGCGCCAGCAGCTTAGGACAGGTCCTCTCTGGGGCCAACGTCCTGACTTTC,CASSLGQVLSGANVLTF
TRBJ2-2,TRBV2,-,-,TGTGCCAGCAGTGCTTTGCCGAACACCGGGGAGCTGTTTTTT,CASSALPNTGELFF
TRBJ1-6,TRBV27,-,-,TGTGCCAGCAGTTTAGGAGAGCAGGGGAGGTCTGGTAATTCACCCCTCCACTTT,CASSLGEQGRSGNSPLHF
TRBJ2-2,TRBV5-1,TRBD1,-,TGCGCCAGCAGCCCTAGGACAGGGACCGGGGAGCTGTTTTTT,CASSPRTGTGELFF
TRBJ2-3,TRBV6-1,-,once,TGTGCCAGCAGTCCATGGGACCGAAGGGGAGATACGCAGTATTTT,CASSPWDRRGDTQYF
TRBJ2-1,TRBV18,-,-,TGTGCCAGCTCACCTGTGGGATTGAGCGATGAGCAGTTCTTC,CASSPVGLSDEQFF
TRBJ1-2,TRBV7-2,-,-,TGTGCCAGCAGCCCCCGTGTCTCGTGGGGCTATGGCTACACCTTC,CASSPRVSWGYGYTF
TRBJ2-3,TRBV5-4,TRBD2,-,TGTGCCACCTCGGGGGGGGGTCGTACAGATACGCAGTATTTT,CATSGGGRTDTQYF
TRBJ2-7,TRBV19,TRBD2,once,TGTGCCAGCGGGACTAGCGGCTACGAGCAGTACTTC,CASGTSGYEQYF
TRBJ1-5,TRBV30,-,-,TGTGCCTGGAGCCGGGCAGGAGGCTGGGGTCAGCCCCAGCATTTT,CAWSRAGGWGQPQHF
TRBJ1-6,TRBV5-8,-,-,TGTGCCAGCAGCTTCTCGACGGTGACTAATTCACCCCTCCACTTT,CASSFSTVTNSPLHF
TRBJ1-3,TRBV30,-,-,TGTGCCTGGGACACCTTGGGACGAAGCTCTGGAAACACCATATATTTT,CAWDTLGRSSGNTIYF
TRBJ2-5,TRBV5-1,-,-,TGCGCCAGCAGCTTGGCTCACTCAAAAGAGACCCAGTACTTC,CASSLAHSKETQYF
TRBJ1-2,TRBV5-1,-,-,TGCGCCAGCAGCTCCTCTCTCGGCATCGGTCTCTATGGCTACACCTTC,CASSSSLGIGLYGYTF
TRBJ1-3,TRBV11-2,-,-,TGTGCCAGCAGCTTAGATCCTCAGGGAAACACCATATATTTT,CASSLDPQGNTIYF